This T cell receptor (beta chain) was obtained from a study of OX40 agonist ivuxolimab in advanced cancers. In the study overall: Enrolled patients in dose escalation had cancers that were hepatocellular carcinoma, melanoma, renal cell or head and neck cancer.

V was trimmed by 6 bases and J by 2 bases, leaving 13 bases between them. The CDR3 spans 14 residues. The germline CDR1 and CDR2 sequences are MDHEN and SYDVKM. Points from the study as a whole: Mean expanded clone counts were higher in CD8+ than CD4+ T cells. The study found among the lowest clonal expansion in partial responders at 0.1-3.0 mg/kg.

Autoimmune disease history or systemic immunosuppression disqualified patients. Notes on this clone: Its target is not known.

Repertoires were generated with immunoSEQ multiplex PCR, while TCRdb's copy carries only in-frame clones and drops some. This sample carries 65,000 to 90,000 clones, approximately 89% of them seen once, and the ten largest clones take approximately 0.63%. Here the sequenced sample was CD4+ or CD8+ T cells sorted from blood, taken in a trial of the OX40 agonist ivuxolimab. The receptor was isolated from an adult with an advanced solid tumor such as melanoma, head and neck, liver or kidney cancer. The chain carries TRBV28 and TRBJ1-2; D not certain. Here the CDR3 DNA reads TGTGCCAGCAGAGCCCCGGGGTTCAACTATGGCTACACCTTC. Translated: CASRAPGFNYGYTF.